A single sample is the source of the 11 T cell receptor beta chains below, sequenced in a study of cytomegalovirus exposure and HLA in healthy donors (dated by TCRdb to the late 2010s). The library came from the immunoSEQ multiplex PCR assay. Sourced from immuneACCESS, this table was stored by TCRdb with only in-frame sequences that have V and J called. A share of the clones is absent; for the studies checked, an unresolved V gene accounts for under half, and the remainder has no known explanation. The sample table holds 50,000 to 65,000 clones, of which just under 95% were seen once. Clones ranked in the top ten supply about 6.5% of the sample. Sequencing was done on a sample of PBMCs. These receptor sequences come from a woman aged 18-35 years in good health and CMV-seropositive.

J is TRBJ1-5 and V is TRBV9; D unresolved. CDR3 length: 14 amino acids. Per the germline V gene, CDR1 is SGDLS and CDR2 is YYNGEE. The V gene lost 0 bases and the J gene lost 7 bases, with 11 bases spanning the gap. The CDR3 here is CASSVDGQVQPQHF. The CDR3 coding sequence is TGTGCCAGCAGCGTAGATGGGCAGGTCCAGCCCCAGCATTTT.

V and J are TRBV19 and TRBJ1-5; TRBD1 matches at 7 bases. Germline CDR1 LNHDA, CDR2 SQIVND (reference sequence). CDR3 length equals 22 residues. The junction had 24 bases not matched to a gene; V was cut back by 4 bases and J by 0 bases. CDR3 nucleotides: TGTGCCAGTAGTAAACAAACCCGGGACAGAGGACCAAATTCTTATAGCAATCAGCCCCAGCATTTT. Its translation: CASSKQTRDRGPNSYSNQPQHF.

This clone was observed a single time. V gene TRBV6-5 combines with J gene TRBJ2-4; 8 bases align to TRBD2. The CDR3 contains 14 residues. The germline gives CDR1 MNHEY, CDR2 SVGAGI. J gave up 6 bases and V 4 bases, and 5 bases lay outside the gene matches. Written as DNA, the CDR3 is TGTGCCAGCAGTTCGGCGGGGGGCCGAAACATTCAGTACTTC. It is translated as CASSSAGGRNIQYF.

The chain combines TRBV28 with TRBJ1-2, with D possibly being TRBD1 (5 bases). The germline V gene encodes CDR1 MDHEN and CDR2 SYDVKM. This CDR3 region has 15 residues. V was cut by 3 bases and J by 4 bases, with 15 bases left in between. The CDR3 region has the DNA TGTGCCAGCAGTTTTTCCGGGGGGGTGGGCTATGGCTACACCTTC. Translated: CASSFSGGVGYGYTF.

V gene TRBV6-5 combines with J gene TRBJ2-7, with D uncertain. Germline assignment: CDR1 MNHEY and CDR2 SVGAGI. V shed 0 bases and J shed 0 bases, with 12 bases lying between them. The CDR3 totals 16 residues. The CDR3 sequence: CASSYSDVENSYEQYF. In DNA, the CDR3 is TGTGCCAGCAGTTACTCTGATGTCGAGAACTCCTACGAGCAGTACTTC.

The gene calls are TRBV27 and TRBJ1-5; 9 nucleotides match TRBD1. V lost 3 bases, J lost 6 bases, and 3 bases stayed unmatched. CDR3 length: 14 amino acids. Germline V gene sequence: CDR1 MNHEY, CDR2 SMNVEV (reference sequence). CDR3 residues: CASSLDRGGQPQHF. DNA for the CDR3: TGTGCCAGCAGTTTGGACAGGGGCGGTCAGCCCCAGCATTTT.

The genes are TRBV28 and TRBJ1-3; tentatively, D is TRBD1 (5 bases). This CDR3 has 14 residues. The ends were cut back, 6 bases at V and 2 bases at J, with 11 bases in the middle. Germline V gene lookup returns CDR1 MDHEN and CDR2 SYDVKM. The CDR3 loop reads CASRGPNPGNTIYF. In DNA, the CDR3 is TGTGCCAGCAGGGGGCCGAATCCTGGAAACACCATATATTTT.

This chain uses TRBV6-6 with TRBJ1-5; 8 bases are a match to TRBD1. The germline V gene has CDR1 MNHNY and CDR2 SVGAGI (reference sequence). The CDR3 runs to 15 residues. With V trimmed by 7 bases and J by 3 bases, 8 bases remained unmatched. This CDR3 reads CASTLTGASNQPQHF. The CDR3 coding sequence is TGTGCCAGCACCCTGACAGGGGCCTCCAATCAGCCCCAGCATTTT.

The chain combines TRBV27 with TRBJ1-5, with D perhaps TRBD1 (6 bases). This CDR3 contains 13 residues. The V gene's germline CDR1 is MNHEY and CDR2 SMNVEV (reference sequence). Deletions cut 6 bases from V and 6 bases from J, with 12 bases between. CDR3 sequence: CASRGQGSQPQHF. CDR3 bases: TGTGCCAGCAGAGGGCAGGGGAGTCAGCCCCAGCATTTT.

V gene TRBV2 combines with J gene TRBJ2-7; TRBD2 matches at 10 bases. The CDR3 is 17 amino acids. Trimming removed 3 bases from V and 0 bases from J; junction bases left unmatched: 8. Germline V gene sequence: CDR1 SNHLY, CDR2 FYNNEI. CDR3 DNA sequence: TGTGCCAGCAGTGAGGATTGGGCTAGCGGGGGCTCCTACGAGCAGTACTTC. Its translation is CASSEDWASGGSYEQYF.

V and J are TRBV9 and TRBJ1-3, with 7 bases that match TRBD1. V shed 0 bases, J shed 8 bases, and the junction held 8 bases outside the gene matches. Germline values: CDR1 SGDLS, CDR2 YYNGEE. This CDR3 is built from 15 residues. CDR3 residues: CASSVEGTARDTIYF. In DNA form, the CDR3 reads TGTGCCAGCAGCGTAGAGGGGACAGCCCGGGACACCATATATTTT.